The rows below give T cell receptor beta chains drawn from one sample of a study of control samples from healthy donors and cancer patients. Profiled with immunoSEQ multiplex PCR; TCRdb holds only in-frame clones, not every one. This sample has over 85,000 clones; around nine tenths occur once, and the top ten carry roughly 4%. Input material: PBMCs. These receptors were obtained from a woman aged 55-75 years with lung cancer. Each CDR3 is given with its conserved first and last residue. Each record gives: D gene, V gene, clone size, J gene, CDR3 DNA, CDR3 protein. The D gene is left open where the match is weak. Rows may omit the clone size; those that give it use once, few, many or a size class.

D: TRBD1; V: TRBV5-1; size: NA; J: TRBJ2-3; DNA: TGCGCCAGCACGACCGGACAGGGTCACGCAGATACGCAGTATTTT; CDR3: CASTTGQGHADTQYF
D: NA; V: TRBV10-3; size: once; J: TRBJ1-1; DNA: TGTGCCATCAGTGTACAGGACGGCACTGAAGCTTTCTTT; CDR3: CAISVQDGTEAFF
D: NA; V: TRBV3-1/TRBV3-2; size: NA; J: TRBJ2-1; DNA: TGTGCCAGCAGCCAAAGGGGGTTAAAGCAGTTCTTC; CDR3: CASSQRGLKQFF
D: NA; V: TRBV9; size: NA; J: TRBJ1-1; DNA: TGTGCCAGCACCCTAGACCTGAACACTGAAGCTTTCTTT; CDR3: CASTLDLNTEAFF
D: NA; V: TRBV14; size: NA; J: TRBJ1-4; DNA: TGTGCCAGATGTGAGCCACCTTCAACTAATGAAAAACTGTTTTTT; CDR3: CARCEPPSTNEKLFF
D: TRBD2; V: TRBV14; size: NA; J: TRBJ2-7; DNA: TGTGCCAGCAGCCCCGATAGTAGCGGGAGACCCTACGAGCAGTACTTC; CDR3: CASSPDSSGRPYEQYF
D: NA; V: TRBV6-2/TRBV6-3; size: NA; J: TRBJ1-1; DNA: TGTGCCAGCAGTTGGAATCCGCCTGGCACTGAAGCTTTCTTT; CDR3: CASSWNPPGTEAFF
D: NA; V: TRBV6-2/TRBV6-3; size: NA; J: TRBJ1-1; DNA: TGTGCCAGCAGTTATAAGGAAAGCGCCCGGGGCTACTTAGGGGAAGCTTTCTTT; CDR3: CASSYKESARGYLGEAFF
D: NA; V: TRBV10-3; size: few; J: TRBJ2-7; DNA: TGTGCCATCAGTGGGAGATACGAGCAGTACTTC; CDR3: CAISGRYEQYF
D: NA; V: TRBV25-1; size: once; J: TRBJ1-1; DNA: TGTGCCAGCAGTGAGACAGCGTTGAACACTGAAGCTTTCTTT; CDR3: CASSETALNTEAFF
D: NA; V: TRBV7-2; size: NA; J: TRBJ2-2; DNA: TGTGCCAGCAGCTTCCAGTGGGAAACCGGGGAGCTGTTTTTT; CDR3: CASSFQWETGELFF
D: NA; V: TRBV30; size: NA; J: TRBJ2-7; DNA: TGTGCCTGGAAGCGGGCCACCTACGAGCAGTACTTC; CDR3: CAWKRATYEQYF
D: NA; V: TRBV12-3/TRBV12-4; size: NA; J: TRBJ1-2; DNA: TGTGCCAGCCGGCTCTATGGCTACACCTTC; CDR3: CASRLYGYTF
D: TRBD2; V: TRBV7-7; size: once; J: TRBJ2-5; DNA: TGTGCTAGCAGCTTAGGACTAGCGGGAACTGAGACCCAGTACTTC; CDR3: CASSLGLAGTETQYF
D: NA; V: TRBV7-9; size: NA; J: TRBJ2-3; DNA: TGTGCCAGCAGCTTAGGGGAATTGGGAGATACGCAGTATTTT; CDR3: CASSLGELGDTQYF
D: NA; V: TRBV10-3; size: NA; J: TRBJ1-1; DNA: TGTGCCATCAGTGAGTCGATCGGGGGGAACACTGAAGCTTTCTTT; CDR3: CAISESIGGNTEAFF
D: TRBD2; V: TRBV3-1/TRBV3-2; size: once; J: TRBJ2-5; DNA: TGTGCCAGCAGCCAAGATGCCCTAGCGGGGGGCCAAGAGACCCAGTACTTC; CDR3: CASSQDALAGGQETQYF
D: NA; V: TRBV12-3/TRBV12-4; size: NA; J: TRBJ1-1; DNA: TGTGCCAGCGGGGCGGCGGTGGGCACTGAAGCTTTCTTT; CDR3: CASGAAVGTEAFF
D: NA; V: TRBV29-1; size: NA; J: TRBJ2-1; DNA: TGCAGCGTTGGGGGCCGGACTAACTACAATGAGCAGTTCTTC; CDR3: CSVGGRTNYNEQFF
D: NA; V: TRBV29-1; size: NA; J: TRBJ2-4; DNA: TGCAGCGTTAGTTACGGGGAAAACATTCAGTACTTC; CDR3: CSVSYGENIQYF
D: NA; V: TRBV27; size: NA; J: TRBJ1-1; DNA: TGTGCCAGCAGGGCGGATCGAGGGTTAAACACTGAAGCTTTCTTT; CDR3: CASRADRGLNTEAFF
D: NA; V: TRBV4-3; size: NA; J: TRBJ1-3; DNA: TGCGCCAGCAGCCAAGATTCCCAGGGCAGGGGCTCTGGAAACACCATATATTTT; CDR3: CASSQDSQGRGSGNTIYF
D: TRBD1; V: TRBV5-1; size: NA; J: TRBJ2-1; DNA: TGCGCCAGCAGCTTGATAAACGACAGGGGAGCGAGGCAGTTCTTC; CDR3: CASSLINDRGARQFF
D: NA; V: TRBV19; size: NA; J: TRBJ1-6; DNA: TGTGCCAGTAACTCGGGACACCAACCGCCCCTCCACTTT; CDR3: CASNSGHQPPLHF
D: TRBD1; V: TRBV6-6; size: NA; J: TRBJ2-2; DNA: TGTGCCGTACAGGGGCCGCCGGAGCTGTTTTTT; CDR3: CAVQGPPELFF
D: TRBD1; V: TRBV9; size: NA; J: TRBJ1-2; DNA: TGTGCCAGCAGCGCCCACCCGGGACAGGGGGAGGTCTATGGCTACACCTTC; CDR3: CASSAHPGQGEVYGYTF
D: NA; V: TRBV2; size: NA; J: TRBJ2-5; DNA: TGTGCCAGCAGTTGGGCCAGACAAGAGACCCAGTACTTC; CDR3: CASSWARQETQYF
D: NA; V: TRBV7-8; size: NA; J: TRBJ1-5; DNA: TGTGCCAGCAGCCCCAACGCCGTGGGTCCCGCTCAGCCCCAGCATTTT; CDR3: CASSPNAVGPAQPQHF
D: NA; V: TRBV11-2; size: NA; J: TRBJ1-1; DNA: TGTGCCAGCAGCACACCGGACAGATCCTTAGTGGCTGAAGCTTTCTTT; CDR3: CASSTPDRSLVAEAFF
D: NA; V: TRBV19; size: NA; J: TRBJ2-3; DNA: TGTGCCAGTAGTATTAGGGGGGGGCGGGCTTCTGATACGCAGTATTTT; CDR3: CASSIRGGRASDTQYF
D: NA; V: TRBV7-9; size: NA; J: TRBJ2-1; DNA: TGTGCCACGCCCAATCCTAGCTCCTACAATGAGCAGTTCTTC; CDR3: CATPNPSSYNEQFF
D: TRBD2; V: TRBV9; size: NA; J: TRBJ2-7; DNA: TGTGCCAGCAGCCCCATTTTTGCGGGAGGATCAAGCGAGCAGTACTTC; CDR3: CASSPIFAGGSSEQYF
D: NA; V: TRBV28; size: NA; J: TRBJ1-1; DNA: TGTGCCAGCAGTTCCCCATGGTCTACCGGGAGCACTGAAGCTTTCTTT; CDR3: CASSSPWSTGSTEAFF
D: NA; V: TRBV11-3; size: NA; J: TRBJ2-5; DNA: TGTGCCAGCAGTTACACCGGGACCCAGTACTTC; CDR3: CASSYTGTQYF
D: NA; V: TRBV3-1/TRBV3-2; size: NA; J: TRBJ1-1; DNA: TGTGCCAGCAACGAGGCGGGGAGGACTGAAGCTTTCTTT; CDR3: CASNEAGRTEAFF
D: NA; V: TRBV19; size: NA; J: TRBJ1-2; DNA: TGTGCCAGTAGTATTCCAGCGTTCAGCTATGGCTACACCTTC; CDR3: CASSIPAFSYGYTF
D: NA; V: TRBV5-5; size: NA; J: TRBJ2-2; DNA: TGTGCCAGCAGCTTGTTCGGGGGCGTCACCGGGGAGCTGTTTTTT; CDR3: CASSLFGGVTGELFF
D: NA; V: TRBV9; size: once; J: TRBJ2-1; DNA: TGTGCCAGCAGCGTAGTAGGTCAAGTGGGGTTCAATGAGCAGTTCTTC; CDR3: CASSVVGQVGFNEQFF
D: NA; V: TRBV7-2; size: once; J: TRBJ1-1; DNA: TGTGCCAGCAGCTACCGGAGACGGATCCGGGACACTGAAGCTTTCTTT; CDR3: CASSYRRRIRDTEAFF
D: NA; V: TRBV29-1; size: NA; J: TRBJ1-4; DNA: TGCAGCGTTTGCAGGGCCCTGGGTGAAAAACTGTTTTTT; CDR3: CSVCRALGEKLFF
D: TRBD2; V: TRBV6-6; size: NA; J: TRBJ2-5; DNA: TGTGCCAGCAGTTACGTTGGGGGGGAAGAGACCCAGTACTTC; CDR3: CASSYVGGEETQYF
D: NA; V: TRBV27; size: NA; J: TRBJ2-7; DNA: TGTGCCAGCAGTTTATTCGGGGGAAAGGTAGGCGAGCAGTACTTC; CDR3: CASSLFGGKVGEQYF
D: NA; V: TRBV6-1; size: NA; J: TRBJ1-2; DNA: TGTGCCAGCAGTGAAGGGGGGAATATCGATGGCTACACCTTC; CDR3: CASSEGGNIDGYTF
D: NA; V: TRBV3-1/TRBV3-2; size: NA; J: TRBJ2-1; DNA: TGTGCCAGCAGCCAAGACCAAGGGCTAGCCGATGAGCAGTTCTTC; CDR3: CASSQDQGLADEQFF
D: NA; V: TRBV27; size: NA; J: TRBJ1-5; DNA: TGTGCCAGCAAACCGGGCCTACTTAGCAATCAGCCCCAGCATTTT; CDR3: CASKPGLLSNQPQHF
D: TRBD1; V: TRBV11-3; size: NA; J: TRBJ1-1; DNA: TGTGCCAGCAGCCCAAATCCGACAGGGGCTGGCACTGAAGCTTTCTTT; CDR3: CASSPNPTGAGTEAFF